Included here is one TCR beta chain sequence, with context. This sample is part of a study of blood T cells in healthy people across ages. Per sample, no less than 5.5 micrograms of total RNA were extracted. A second about 7 to 11 cycle PCR used barcoded and J-beta primers. TCRdb itself ran the 5' RACE reads through MiXCR, one entry per CDR3 protein. Of 700,000 or so distinct CDR3 sequences listed, approximately 40% are singletons. The germline V gene has CDR1 KGHDR and CDR2 SFDVKD. The trim removed 1 base at V and 5 bases at J, leaving 7 bases unmatched. The CDR3 runs 16 residues. This chain connects TRBV24-1 to TRBJ2-5, with 9 bases that match TRBD1. This receptor was obtained from an elderly man in good health. The material sequenced was blood. This CDR3 reads CATSDFDRGGLETQYF. DNA for the CDR3: TGTGCCACCAGTGATTTCGACAGGGGGGGTTTGGAGACCCAGTACTTC.